This note documents a single TCR beta chain sequence. TCRdb's table, derived via immunoSEQ multiplex PCR, lists solely in-frame clones and lacks some. The sample carries roughly 110,000 clones, 80% to 95% recorded once. This sample stems from a study of blood T cell repertoires in COVID-19. Study in general: Donors in the United States, Italy and Spain gave samples during acute or convalescent COVID-19. The cDNA or gDNA used as material had been derived from T cells, B-cell-depleted T cells, or PBMCs.

This clonotype originated in a woman between 25 and 40 years old with acute or convalescent COVID-19. The sequenced material came from peripheral blood.

CDR3 protein: CASSGPTGVGIGNQPQHF. Here the CDR3 DNA reads TGCGCCAGCAGTGGGCCGACAGGGGTCGGAATCGGCAATCAGCCCCAGCATTTT. The chain uses TRBV10-2 and TRBJ1-5; 8 bases are shared with TRBD1. With 4 bases clipped from V and 2 bases from J, the junction kept 13 bases outside the gene matches. This CDR3 spans 18 amino acids. In germline, CDR1 is WSHSY, CDR2 SAAADI.